These 19 T cell receptor beta chains came from one sample sequenced in a study of response to subunit inactivated influenza vaccine (dated by TCRdb to the late 2010s). The library was made by RT-PCR. Instrument on record: Illumina HiSeq 2500. TCRdb handled the public reads itself, with Q25 trimming in fastp and clone calling in MiXCR, and kept productive beta chains. Under each unique CDR3 protein, matching rows form one entry showing the most common genes and DNA. The sample contains about 520,000 distinct CDR3 sequences, roughly 7.6% of them found a single time. Clones ranked in the top ten supply around 13% of the sample. The sample here was PBMCs from blood, taken roughly 24 months after vaccination. Source of these receptors: a man in his fifties or sixties who received an inactivated influenza vaccine. Donor details come from another sample of the same person, matched by shared clones.

This clonotype was counted ten times or more. The chain carries TRBV12-3 or TRBV12-4 and TRBJ2-7; tentatively, D is TRBD1 (5 bases). Trimming shortened V by 4 bases and J by 5 bases, and 18 bases separated the two germline ends. There are 15 residues in the CDR3. In DNA form, the CDR3 reads TGTGCCAGCAGTTCACCGTACAGTGGGGCTAACGAGCAGTACTTC. Protein sequence: CASSSPYSGANEQYF.

This clonotype appeared many times. This chain uses TRBV5-1 with TRBJ2-2; perhaps D is TRBD1 or TRBD2 (5 bases each). V was trimmed by 4 bases and J by 1 base, leaving 17 bases between them. The CDR3 contains 17 residues. Germline-derived CDR1 and CDR2 are SGHRS and YFSETQ. The CDR3 loop is CASSPMGVTRNTGELFF. In DNA form, the CDR3 reads TGCGCCAGCAGCCCAATGGGGGTTACTAGGAACACCGGGGAGCTGTTTTTT.

There are a few counts of this clonotype. The chain has TRBV5-1 and TRBJ2-6; D gene uncertain. V was shortened by 1 base and J by 0 bases, with 8 bases between the two germline ends. The CDR3 is 16 residues long. The germline gives CDR1 SGHRS, CDR2 YFSETQ. The CDR3 nucleotides are TGCGCCAGCAGCTTGTCGGTAGTCTCTGGGGCCAACGTCCTGACTTTC. Its translation: CASSLSVVSGANVLTF.

This clonotype was picked up a small number of times. This sequence joins TRBV6-5 and TRBJ2-2, with D possibly being TRBD2 (6 bases). V was pared by 2 bases and J by 6 bases, with 16 bases between. This CDR3 is 16 amino acids long. Germline CDR1 and CDR2: MNHEY and SVGAGI. The CDR3 DNA is TGTGCCAGCAGTTACACCGGGACTCCCCCAGCCGGGGAGCTGTTTTTT. The encoded protein is CASSYTGTPPAGELFF.

This clonotype was detected only a few times. The V call is TRBV7-9, the J call TRBJ2-1, with 12 bases fitting TRBD2. Germline lookup yields CDR1 SEHNR and CDR2 FQNEAQ (reference sequence). The CDR3 is 15 residues long. V lost 3 bases, J lost 6 bases, and 3 bases stayed unmatched. DNA for the CDR3: TGTGCCAGCAGCTTGCCTAGCGGGGGGGGCAATGAGCAGTTCTTC. Translated, it gives CASSLPSGGGNEQFF.

At least ten counts were recorded for this clonotype. The V gene is TRBV10-3, the J gene TRBJ1-2, with 8 bases matching TRBD1. With V trimmed by 4 bases and J by 8 bases, 6 bases remained unmatched. Germline V CDR1 and CDR2: ENHRY, SYGVKD. The CDR3 is made up of 13 amino acids. CDR3 protein: CAISGAGGAGYTF. The CDR3 DNA reads as TGTGCCATCAGTGGGGCAGGGGGCGCGGGCTACACCTTC.

J is TRBJ2-7 and V is TRBV5-4, with 12 positions matching TRBD1. CDR1 is SGHNT, CDR2 YYREEE, per germline (reference sequence). Trimming at V came to 4 bases and at J to 7 bases, leaving 6 bases not matched to a gene. The CDR3 has 14 residues. CDR3 nucleotides: TGTGCCAGCAGCAAGGGACAGGGGGCGATAGAGCAGTACTTC. It codes for CASSKGQGAIEQYF.

The chain is built from TRBV28 and TRBJ2-3; TRBD1 agrees at 8 bases. In germline, CDR1 is MDHEN, CDR2 SYDVKM. V was pared by 6 bases and J by 1 base, with 15 bases of the junction left unmatched. This CDR3 region has 18 residues. CDR3 residues: CASSQDREFISGTDTQYF. CDR3 nucleotides: TGTGCCAGCAGCCAGGACAGGGAATTTATCTCCGGCACAGATACGCAGTATTTT.

This chain uses TRBV20-1 with TRBJ1-6; TRBD1 aligns across 9 bases. Germline-derived CDR1 and CDR2 are DFQATT and SNEGSKA (reference sequence). This CDR3 comprises 15 residues. J lost 8 bases, V lost 0 bases, and 5 bases had no gene match. The CDR3 DNA sequence: TGCAGTGCTAGAGATATCGACAGGGGGGATTCACCCCTCCACTTT. Translation: CSARDIDRGDSPLHF.

There are a few counts of this clonotype. The chain recombines TRBV12-3 or TRBV12-4 with TRBJ1-5; D is unclear. The CDR3 length is 11 residues. The ends were cut back, 3 bases at V and 6 bases at J, with 3 bases in the middle. The CDR3 DNA reads TGTGCCAGCAGTTTCGGTCAGCCCCAGCATTTT. It yields the protein CASSFGQPQHF.

This rearrangement joins TRBV5-5 to TRBJ2-3, with D unresolved. Trimming removed 1 base from V and 7 bases from J, with 10 bases in between. This CDR3 has 13 amino acids. CDR1 is SGHKS and CDR2 is YYEKEE in the germline V gene (reference sequence). CDR3 protein: CASSLRLSNTQYF. CDR3 coding DNA: TGTGCCAGCAGCTTGCGTCTGTCCAATACGCAGTATTTT.

The chain couples TRBV27 to TRBJ2-7, with D uncertain. The CDR3 is 15 residues long. V dropped 2 bases and J dropped 0 bases, with 11 bases sitting between them. Germline V lookup: CDR1 MNHEY, CDR2 SMNVEV (reference sequence). Written as DNA, the CDR3 is TGTGCCAGCAGTTTAGCGGCGGACGTCTCCTACGAGCAGTACTTC. It specifies CASSLAADVSYEQYF.

This clonotype was seen repeatedly, ten times or more. This chain connects TRBV29-1 to TRBJ2-7; 7 nucleotides align to TRBD2. Germline assignment: CDR1 SQVTM and CDR2 ANQGSEA. This CDR3 region has 13 residues. In DNA form, the CDR3 reads TGCAGTACCCAGCGGGACCCCCTTGCCGAGCAGTACTTC. It encodes CSTQRDPLAEQYF.

This clonotype came up many times. The CDR3 region has the DNA TGTGCCAGCAGCTTCTCCCCAACGCCTAAGAGAGATACGCAGTATTTT. It yields the protein CASSFSPTPKRDTQYF. The V and J genes are TRBV5-6 and TRBJ2-3; D ambiguous. Germline V gives CDR1 SGHDT, CDR2 YYEEEE. Trimming took off 2 bases at V and 5 bases at J, with 18 bases between the two ends. The CDR3 extends over 16 amino acids.

In its sample, this clonotype was seen a few times. The chain carries TRBV7-8 and TRBJ2-7; D is undetermined. Per germline, CDR1 SGHVS and CDR2 FQNEAQ. V was clipped by 0 bases and J by 6 bases, with 9 bases between them. This CDR3 comprises 13 residues. CDR3: CASSLAEGIEQYF. CDR3 DNA: TGTGCCAGCAGCTTAGCGGAAGGGATCGAGCAGTACTTC.

The CDR3 region has the DNA TGCAGTGCTACGTTAGGTGACAGGACGAACACCGGGGAGCTGTTTTTT. Translating gives CSATLGDRTNTGELFF. The gene calls are TRBV20-1 and TRBJ2-2; tentative D call: TRBD1 (6 bases). V lost 4 bases and J lost 0, with 15 bases in between. Per germline, CDR1 DFQATT and CDR2 SNEGSKA (reference sequence). The CDR3 totals 16 residues.

This clonotype was seen a few times. V gene TRBV6-4 combines with J gene TRBJ2-7; D might be TRBD1 (7 bases). The CDR3 runs to 16 residues. CDR1 is MRHNA, CDR2 SNTAGT, per germline. V lost 7 bases and J lost 0, with 19 bases in between. CDR3 amino acids: CASIRRGGGTSYEQYF. The CDR3 bases are TGTGCCAGCATCCGGAGAGGGGGCGGGACCTCCTACGAGCAGTACTTC.

This clonotype was seen many times. V usage is TRBV10-3 and J usage is TRBJ2-2; 10 nucleotides match TRBD1. Germline trimming cut 5 bases from V and 3 bases from J; bases unmatched to any gene: 6. In germline, CDR1 is ENHRY, CDR2 SYGVKD. The CDR3 sequence is 16 residues long. CDR3 DNA: TGTGCCATCAGTTTAGGGACAGGGGCGGACACCGGGGAGCTGTTTTTT. Amino acid sequence: CAISLGTGADTGELFF.

V gene TRBV29-1 combines with J gene TRBJ1-2; 8 positions match TRBD1. Per germline, CDR1 SQVTM and CDR2 ANQGSEA. V was pared by 4 bases and J by 5 bases, with 9 bases of the junction left unmatched. The CDR3 is made up of 14 amino acids. In DNA form, the CDR3 reads TGCAGCGTTGTTTTCAGGGGGCTAGTATATGGCTACACCTTC. It specifies CSVVFRGLVYGYTF. Full variable domain (rest looked up from reference TRBV29-1 and TRBJ1-2): SAVISQKPSRDICQRGTSLTIQCQVDSQVTMMFWYRQQPGQSLTLIATANQGSEATYESGFVIDKFPISRPNLTFSTLTVSNMSPEDSSIYLCSVVFRGLVYGYTFGSGTRLTVV.